The next 16 T cell receptor beta chains were all read from a single sample in a study of spatial heterogeneity in lung cancer. Regarding time point: blood at routine non-recurrence follow-up after resection. TCRdb used MiXCR to reprocess the 5' RACE reads, holding one entry per CDR3 protein. The sample records 9,500 to 13,000 distinct CDR3 sequences, around 9.1% being singletons. The sample was PBMCs, taken at follow-up. These receptors were taken from a female donor with early-stage non-small cell lung cancer.

This clonotype was seen ten or more times. The chain couples TRBV14 to TRBJ2-7; 10 bases are a match to TRBD2. In germline, CDR1 is SGHDN, CDR2 FVKESK. This CDR3 has 14 residues. Germline trimming cut 8 bases from V and 4 bases from J; bases unmatched to any gene: 8. The CDR3, as DNA: TGTGCCAGCCGGGGAGCGGGGGGGCCTTACGAGCAGTACGTC. Translation: CASRGAGGPYEQYV.

This clonotype was seen repeatedly, ten times or more. The V call is TRBV18, the J call TRBJ1-1, with 7 bases matching TRBD1. Germline loops: CDR1 KGHSH, CDR2 LQKENI. V was clipped by 6 bases and J by 8 bases; unmatched bases: 12. The CDR3 has 14 amino acids. Written as DNA, the CDR3 is TGTGCCAGCTCTAGGGGACAGCCGCCCGAAGAAGCTTTCTTT. This codes for CASSRGQPPEEAFF.

This clonotype occurred many times. The chain carries TRBV27 and TRBJ1-1, with D possibly TRBD1 on 5 matching bases. Trimming took 6 bases from V and 0 from J, leaving 14 bases between them. CDR3 length: 15 amino acids. Germline CDR1 reads MNHEY; CDR2 reads SMNVEV (reference sequence). The CDR3 DNA is TGTGCCAGCAGCCCTCCCCGCAGGGTGAACACTGAAGCTTTCTTT. Protein: CASSPPRRVNTEAFF.

This chain joins TRBV29-1 and TRBJ2-5, with a tentative D call TRBD1 (6 bases). The CDR3 has 13 residues. With 6 bases removed from V and 2 bases from J, the gap between germline ends came to 13 bases. CDR1 is SQVTM and CDR2 is ANQGSEA in the germline V gene. CDR3 DNA: TGCAGCGTCATCTGGACAGTACAAGAGACCCAGTACTTC. The encoded protein is CSVIWTVQETQYF.

This clonotype ranks as medium-sized. This chain uses TRBV7-2 with TRBJ2-1; no reliable D call. The germline V gene has CDR1 SGHTA and CDR2 FQGNSA. The ends were cut back, 5 bases at V and 10 bases at J, with 12 bases in the middle. The CDR3 totals 12 residues. In nucleotides, the CDR3 is TGTGCCAGCAGCACCCTAGGTATCGAGCAGTTCTTC. Translated: CASSTLGIEQFF.

This clonotype was recorded many times. This chain links TRBV20-1 with TRBJ1-3, with a weak D call TRBD1 (5 bases). The germline V and J ends were trimmed by 3 bases and 0 bases, with 9 bases remaining between them. CDR1 DFQATT and CDR2 SNEGSKA come from the germline V gene (reference sequence). There are 14 residues in the CDR3. CDR3 bases: TGCAGTGCTAGCTCAGGGCTCTCTGGAAACACCATATATTTT. Amino acids: CSASSGLSGNTIYF.

This clonotype has at least ten counts. V and J are TRBV23-1 and TRBJ2-7; D perhaps matches TRBD1 (9 bases). TRBV23-1 is classed as an ORF, of uncertain function. CDR3 length: 15 residues. V was pared by 7 bases and J by 5 bases, with 21 bases between. The CDR3 DNA reads TGCGCCAGCACCCCGGGGGGGACAGGGTGCCACGAGCAGTACGTC. Its translation: CASTPGGTGCHEQYV.

The chain couples TRBV13 to TRBJ2-2; D gene uncertain. V lost 5 bases, J lost 7 bases, and 5 bases lay in between. The V gene's germline CDR1 is PRHDT and CDR2 FYEKMQ (reference sequence). This CDR3 region has 11 residues. The CDR3 DNA reads as TGTGCCAGCAGCCTCCGCGGGGAGCTGTTTTTT. It translates to CASSLRGELFF.

Here the CDR3 DNA reads TGTGCCAGCAGCTTAGGAGCAGCTGAGCAGTTCTTC. It translates to CASSLGAAEQFF. The genes are TRBV7-2 and TRBJ2-1; D gene ambiguous. The CDR3 spans 12 residues. V was pared by 1 base and J by 9 bases, with 7 bases between. Germline CDR1 is SGHTA and CDR2 is FQGNSA.

At least ten counts were recorded for this clonotype. V is TRBV2 and J is TRBJ1-2, with D unresolved. The CDR3 loop spans 12 amino acids. Germline V gene sequence: CDR1 SNHLY, CDR2 FYNNEI. Trimming shortened V by 8 bases and J by 4 bases, and 11 bases separated the two germline ends. For the CDR3, the DNA is TGTGCCAGCTCCGGGTCCTCCTATGGCTACACCTTC. Protein sequence: CASSGSSYGYTF.

This clonotype showed up many times. The chain carries TRBV6-1 and TRBJ1-1, with no clear D. The V gene's germline CDR1 is MNHNS and CDR2 SASEGT. The CDR3 is made up of 16 amino acids. Trimming left V 2 bases short and J 8 bases short, with 21 bases between. The CDR3 loop reads CASSESRLGSQVEAFF. CDR3 coding DNA: TGTGCCAGCAGTGAATCCAGGCTCGGTTCGCAGGTGGAAGCTTTCTTT.

This clonotype was seen at least ten times. The V and J genes are TRBV7-2 and TRBJ2-5; no clear D gene. Trimming took 1 base from V and 1 from J, leaving 13 bases between them. This CDR3 contains 16 residues. The germline V gene has CDR1 SGHTA and CDR2 FQGNSA. The CDR3, as DNA: TGTGCCAGCAGCTTAGTCGCGACTTCTACCCAAGAGACCCAGTACTTC. Translated: CASSLVATSTQETQYF.

At least ten counts were recorded for this clonotype. This rearrangement joins TRBV7-2 to TRBJ2-7; no definite D call. Germline values: CDR1 SGHTA, CDR2 FQGNSA. CDR3 size: 16 residues. Trimming shortened V by 2 bases and J by 5 bases, and 19 bases separated the two germline ends. CDR3 nucleotide sequence: TGTGCCAGCAGCTTATGGTTTGAGCTGGGCCTGGACGAGCAGTACTTC. Its translation: CASSLWFELGLDEQYF.

This clonotype appeared a few times. The V and J genes are TRBV18 and TRBJ2-3; D is undetermined. Germline V gene data show CDR1 as KGHSH and CDR2 as LQKENI. CDR3 length equals 13 residues. The V end lost 0 bases, the J end lost 3 bases, and 4 bases lay between the germline ends. The CDR3 coding sequence is TGTGCCAGCTCACCACCGGTGACAGATACGCAGTATTTT. Its protein is CASSPPVTDTQYF.

This clonotype came up many times. V and J are TRBV28 and TRBJ2-5; D is ambiguous. The CDR3 contains 12 residues. Trimming removed 2 bases at V and 4 bases at J, with 5 bases between. CDR1 is MDHEN, CDR2 SYDVKM, per germline. The CDR3 region is CASSLQGETQYF. CDR3 coding DNA: TGTGCCAGCAGTTTACAAGGAGAGACCCAGTACTTC.

This clonotype was found many times. The V call is TRBV6-2 or TRBV6-3, the J call TRBJ2-1, with 7 bases aligning to TRBD2. The CDR3 loop spans 15 amino acids. Per germline, CDR1 MNHEY and CDR2 SVGEGT. Trimming took 5 bases from V and 7 from J; bases not matched to a gene: 11. The CDR3 sequence: CASSMGTTLWNEQFF. The CDR3 DNA is TGTGCCAGCAGTATGGGGACTACCTTATGGAATGAGCAGTTCTTC.